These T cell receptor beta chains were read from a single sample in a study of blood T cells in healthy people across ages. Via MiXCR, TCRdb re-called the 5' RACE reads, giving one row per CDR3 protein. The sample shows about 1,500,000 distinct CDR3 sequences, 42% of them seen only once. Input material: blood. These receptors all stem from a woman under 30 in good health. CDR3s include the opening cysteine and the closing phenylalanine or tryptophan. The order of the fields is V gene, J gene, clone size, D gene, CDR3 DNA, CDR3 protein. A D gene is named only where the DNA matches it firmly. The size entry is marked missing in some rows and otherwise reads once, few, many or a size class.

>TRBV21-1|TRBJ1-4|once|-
TGTGCCAGCAGCACGTCCCTCCGGCGGGAGTTTAATGAAAAACTGTTTTTT
CASSTSLRREFNEKLFF
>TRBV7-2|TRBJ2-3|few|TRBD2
TGTGCCAGCAGCTTATTAGCGGGACAGTATTTT
CASSLLAGQYF
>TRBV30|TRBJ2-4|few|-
TGTGCCTGGGCCAGGCCATCTAGTCGCATTCAGTACTTC
CAWARPSSRIQYF
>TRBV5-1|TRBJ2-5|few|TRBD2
TGCGCCAGCAGCGAAACCGGGACTAGTGTGGGTGAGACCCAGTACTTC
CASSETGTSVGETQYF
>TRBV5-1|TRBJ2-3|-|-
TGCGCCAGCAGCTTGGTGGCAGGTGGCAAGGGGGATACGCAGTATTTT
CASSLVAGGKGDTQYF
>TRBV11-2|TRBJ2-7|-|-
TGTGCCAGCAGCTTAGTTACAGAGCTGAACTACGAGCAGTACTTC
CASSLVTELNYEQYF
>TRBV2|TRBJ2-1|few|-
TGTGCCACCAGGGGGGGCACCTACAATGAGCAGTTCTTC
CATRGGTYNEQFF
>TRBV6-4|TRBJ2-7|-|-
TGTGCCAGCAGTGACCCGCTTAGCAATGAGCAGTACTTC
CASSDPLSNEQYF
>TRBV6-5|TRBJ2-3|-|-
TGTGCCAGCAGTTACTCTATCCTCACCCATACGCAGTATTTT
CASSYSILTHTQYF
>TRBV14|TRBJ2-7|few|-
TGTGCCAGCAGCCATAGGGGAACCTACGAGCAGTACTTC
CASSHRGTYEQYF
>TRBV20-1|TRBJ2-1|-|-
TGCAGTGCAACCCCGGACTGGGGGGGCAATTACAATGAGCAGTTCTTC
CSATPDWGGNYNEQFF
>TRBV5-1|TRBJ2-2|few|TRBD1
TGCGCCAGCAGGATTACAGGGGGGAGCACCGGGGAGCTGTTTTTT
CASRITGGSTGELFF
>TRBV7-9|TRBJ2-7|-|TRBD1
TGTGCCAGCAGCGCTACCGGGACAGGGCCCTCCTACGAGCAGTACTTC
CASSATGTGPSYEQYF
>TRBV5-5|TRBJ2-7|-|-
TGTGCCAGCAGCCCAACCGGGACCTCAATGGGCTACGAGCAGTACTTC
CASSPTGTSMGYEQYF
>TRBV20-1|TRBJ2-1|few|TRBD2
TGCAGTGCTCTCACTCGGACTAGCCTAAGCTCCTACAATGAGCAGTTCTTC
CSALTRTSLSSYNEQFF
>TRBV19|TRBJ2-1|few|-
TGTGCCAGTAGTAAGTACAATGAGCAGTTCTTC
CASSKYNEQFF
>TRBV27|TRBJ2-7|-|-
TGTGCCAGCAGGACAACAGGGATGATCCCCTACGAGCAGTACTTC
CASRTTGMIPYEQYF
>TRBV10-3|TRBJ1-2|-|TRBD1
TGTGCCATCAGTGAGTCGTCAGGGGGCGCAGGCTATGGCTACACCTTC
CAISESSGGAGYGYTF
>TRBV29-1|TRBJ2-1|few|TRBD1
TGCAGCGTTGAAGATATCGGACAGGGGGCCTACAATGAGCAGTTCTTC
CSVEDIGQGAYNEQFF
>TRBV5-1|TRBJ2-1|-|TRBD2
TGCGCCAGCAGCTTGGAGGGGACTAGCGGGAGTTACGATGAGCGGTTCTTC
CASSLEGTSGSYDERFF
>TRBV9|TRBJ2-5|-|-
TGTGCCAGCAGCGTAGGGGACGGGCTAGCTTGGACCCAGTACTTC
CASSVGDGLAWTQYF
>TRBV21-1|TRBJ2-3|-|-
TGTGCCAGCAGCAACCCCTCTGGCACAGATACGCAGTATTTT
CASSNPSGTDTQYF
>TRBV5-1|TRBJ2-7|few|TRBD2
TGCGCCAGCAGCTTGGGTAAAACTAGCGCAACCTACGAGCAGTACTTC
CASSLGKTSATYEQYF
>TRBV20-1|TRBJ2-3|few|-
TGCAGTGCTAGGGCCCCTACAGATACGCAGTATTTT
CSARAPTDTQYF
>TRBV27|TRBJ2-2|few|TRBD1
TGTGCCAGCAGTCAGACAGGGGAAAGTCACACCGGGGAGCTGTTTTTT
CASSQTGESHTGELFF
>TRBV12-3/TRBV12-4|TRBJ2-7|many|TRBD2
TGTGCCAGCAGTGCACTAGCGGAGGGACCCTACGAGCAGTACTTC
CASSALAEGPYEQYF
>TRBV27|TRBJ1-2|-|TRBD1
TGTGCCAGCAGCTCCCCGACCGGGACAGGGCAGGGCTACACCTTC
CASSSPTGTGQGYTF
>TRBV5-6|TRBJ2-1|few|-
TGTGCCAGCAGCCTCCGGTGGTCCAATGAGCAGTTCTTC
CASSLRWSNEQFF
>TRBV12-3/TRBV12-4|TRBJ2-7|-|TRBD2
TGTGCCAGCAGCCAACTAGCGGTCTTCTACGAGCAGTACTTC
CASSQLAVFYEQYF
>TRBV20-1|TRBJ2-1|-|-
TGCAGGGTCTGGGGAAATGAGCAGTTCTTC
CRVWGNEQFF
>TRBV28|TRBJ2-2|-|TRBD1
TGTGCCGTCTGGGGACAGGGGGACACCGGGGAGCTGTTTTTT
CAVWGQGDTGELFF
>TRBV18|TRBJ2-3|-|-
TGTGCCAGCTCACCCTCGACTAGAGGCCAGGCAGATACGCAGTATTTT
CASSPSTRGQADTQYF
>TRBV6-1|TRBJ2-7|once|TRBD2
TGTGCCAGCAGTGGACCGAGCGGGGGGCTCTCCTACGAGCAGTACTTC
CASSGPSGGLSYEQYF
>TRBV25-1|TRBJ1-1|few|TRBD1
TGTGCCAGCAGTGAGTGGGACAGGGGCCGATACACTGAAGCTTTCTTT
CASSEWDRGRYTEAFF
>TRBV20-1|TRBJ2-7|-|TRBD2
TGCAGTGCTAGAGTCGGACTAGCGGGGTATGAGCAGTACTTC
CSARVGLAGYEQYF
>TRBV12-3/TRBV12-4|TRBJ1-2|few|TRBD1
TGTGCCAGCAGTTTGGACAGGTCCTTTGGTTATGGCTACACCTTC
CASSLDRSFGYGYTF
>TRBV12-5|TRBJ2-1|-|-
TGTGCTAGTGGTTTGGCCTCACGGACAACCGTCCACAATGAGCAGTTCTTC
CASGLASRTTVHNEQFF
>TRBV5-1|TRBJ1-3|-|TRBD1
TGCGCCAGCAGCCCCTCAACAGGGGTTGGTGGAAACACCATATATTTT
CASSPSTGVGGNTIYF